The clone carrying this T cell receptor (beta chain) was counted many times. This entry belongs to a study of identical twins. TCRdb reprocessed the 5' RACE reads with MiXCR, giving one entry per CDR3 protein. The sample has fewer than 800,000 distinct CDR3 sequences, 7.1% seen once. These records were also assigned to another study, of yellow fever vaccine responses in identical twins.

The clonotype comes from a woman in her late teens or twenties in good health. Sequencing was performed on PBMCs.

As DNA, the CDR3 is TGTGCCAGCAGCTTAGCCGGGACGGACGAGCAGTACTTC. Translation gives CASSLAGTDEQYF. The rearrangement uses TRBV13 and TRBJ2-7, with D possibly called TRBD1 or TRBD2 (5 bases each). Germline CDR1 and CDR2: PRHDT and FYEKMQ (reference sequence). CDR3 length: 13 residues. Trimming stripped 1 base from V and 5 bases from J, with 9 bases between.